These 2 T cell receptor beta chains originate from one sample sequenced in a study of cytomegalovirus exposure and HLA in healthy donors (dated by TCRdb to the late 2010s). To prepare the library, the immunoSEQ multiplex PCR assay was applied. A mixture of 60 forward primers for TCR Vbeta segments and 13 reverse primers for TCR Jbeta segments was used in the multiplex PCR. TCRdb holds this immuneACCESS table with in-frame rearrangements only. Some clones are missing; in checked studies, unresolved V genes explain under half, and the rest has no known cause. This sample gives 150,000 to 200,000 clones in total; approximately 77% of them show up just once. Clones ranked in the top ten supply 2.2% of the sample. Sequences were obtained from PBMCs. The source of these receptors is a man aged 50-59 years in good health and CMV-seropositive.

This clone was seen a few times. The J gene is TRBJ1-1, the V gene TRBV4-3; D not resolved. This CDR3 contains 13 residues. Germline V gene sequence: CDR1 LGHNA, CDR2 YSLEER. Trimming took off 0 bases at V and 5 bases at J, with 7 bases between the two ends. Here the CDR3 reads CASSQDWETEAFF. The CDR3 DNA is TGCGCCAGCAGCCAAGATTGGGAGACTGAAGCTTTCTTT.

This clone was picked up a small number of times. The genes are TRBV6-1 and TRBJ2-1; D uncertain. This CDR3 has 14 amino acids. CDR1 is MNHNS, CDR2 SASEGT, per germline. V was shortened by 1 base and J by 7 bases, with 11 bases between the two germline ends. The chain's CDR3 is CASSEVNLVNEQFF. The CDR3 DNA is TGTGCCAGCAGTGAAGTAAACTTGGTTAATGAGCAGTTCTTC.